One and the same sample provided the 32 T cell receptor beta chains below, sequenced in a study of post-analysis software for immune sequencing data. Unique molecular identifiers were carried by the TCR beta cDNA libraries. TCRdb fed the PCR reads into MiXCR, producing one record per CDR3 protein. Of 800,000 to 950,000 distinct CDR3 sequences in the sample, 53% were seen once. Whole-study findings and limits: Controls had lower frequencies than patients of roughly five TRBV segments, which included TRBV5-6, TRBV5-1 and TRBV20-1.

Their recognized antigens are unknown. The source material was blood. These receptors were collected from a girl aged 5 to 17 with multiple sclerosis.

The chain has TRBV11-2 and TRBJ2-7; 10 bases map to TRBD2. Germline V gene data show CDR1 as SGHAT and CDR2 as FQNNGV. This CDR3 has 16 residues. V lost 2 bases to trimming and J lost 1 base; unmatched junction nucleotides: 5. The CDR3 spells CASSLSASGGSYEQYF. The CDR3 nucleotides are TGTGCCAGCAGCTTATCGGCTAGCGGGGGATCCTACGAGCAGTACTTC.

The chain carries TRBV29-1 and TRBJ2-1, with 9 bases that match TRBD1. The CDR3 runs 14 residues. Germline V gene lookup returns CDR1 SQVTM and CDR2 ANQGSEA. V lost 5 bases and J lost 6; bases outside the gene matches: 8. The CDR3 nucleotides read TGCAGCGTTCCTCCCGGGACAGGGTCCAATGAGCAGTTCTTC. Its protein is CSVPPGTGSNEQFF.

The chain couples TRBV5-1 to TRBJ1-2; D is possibly TRBD1 (6 bases). CDR3 length: 15 amino acids. V shed 4 bases and J shed 0 bases, with 13 bases lying between them. Germline values: CDR1 SGHRS, CDR2 YFSETQ. The chain's CDR3 is CASSPRTATNYGYTF. As DNA, the CDR3 is TGCGCCAGCAGCCCCCGGACAGCTACTAACTATGGCTACACCTTC.

J is TRBJ2-1 and V is TRBV3-1, with 11 bases fitting TRBD2. The V and J ends lost 0 bases and 7 bases, in that order; junction bases with no gene match: 5. This CDR3 has 16 residues. CDR1 and CDR2 from the germline V gene are LGHDT and YNNKEL (reference sequence). The CDR3: CASSQDWASGRNEQFF. The CDR3 DNA sequence: TGTGCCAGCAGCCAAGATTGGGCTAGCGGGAGGAATGAGCAGTTCTTC.

This clonotype has just a few counts. The CDR3 coding sequence is TGTGCCAGCAGCACCCAGAGCTCTGGGGCCAACGTCCTGACTTTC. Amino acids: CASSTQSSGANVLTF. The chain links TRBV7-9 to TRBJ2-6; D is unclear. The ends were cut back, 5 bases at V and 0 bases at J, with 8 bases in the middle. The CDR3 consists of 15 residues. The germline V gene has CDR1 SEHNR and CDR2 FQNEAQ (reference sequence).

This clonotype was picked up one time. The chain combines TRBV27 with TRBJ1-2, with TRBD1 matching 11 bases. J was trimmed by 6 bases and V by 9 bases; bases with no gene match: 9. The CDR3 totals 14 residues. Germline CDR1 reads MNHEY; CDR2 reads SMNVEV (reference sequence). The CDR3 region has the DNA TGTGCCAGTCATGGGGACAGGGGGAAGCATGGCTACACCTTC. It codes for CASHGDRGKHGYTF.

This clonotype was seen a handful of times. The chain's CDR3 is CSARTTGLADYYEQYF. The CDR3 bases are TGCAGTGCTAGGACTACGGGACTAGCGGACTACTACGAGCAGTACTTC. V usage is TRBV20-1 and J usage is TRBJ2-7; 11 nucleotides match TRBD2. This CDR3 contains 16 residues. Trimming at V came to 3 bases and at J to 3 bases, leaving 10 bases not matched to a gene. Germline loops: CDR1 DFQATT, CDR2 SNEGSKA (reference sequence).

This clonotype was detected a few times. The chain uses TRBV27 and TRBJ2-7, with 8 bases fitting TRBD1. CDR1 is MNHEY and CDR2 is SMNVEV in the germline V gene (reference sequence). The CDR3 extends over 15 amino acids. V lost 6 bases to trimming and J lost 4 bases; unmatched junction nucleotides: 11. CDR3 nucleotide sequence: TGTGCCAGCAGCCGTCCCGGGACAGGACGTTACGAGCAGTACTTC. Translation gives CASSRPGTGRYEQYF.

The chain recombines TRBV25-1 with TRBJ2-4, with D perhaps TRBD1 or TRBD2 (5 bases each). Trimming took off 3 bases at V and 8 bases at J, with 17 bases between the two ends. The CDR3 is 15 residues long. Germline V gene sequence: CDR1 MGHDK, CDR2 SYGVNS. CDR3 sequence reads: CASSDSGRDGDIQYF. CDR3 DNA sequence: TGTGCCAGCAGTGATTCGGGACGGGACGGGGACATTCAGTACTTC.

Regarding this clonotype: Germline and junction disagree at one end, which may indicate a read error. The chain uses TRBV29-1 and TRBJ2-3, with 11 bases identical to TRBD2. Germline values: CDR1 SQVTM, CDR2 ANQGSEA. CDR3 length equals 13 residues. The CDR3 nucleotides read TGCAGCATTGAGCCTAGCGGGAGGAATACGCAGTATTTT. Translating it yields CSIEPSGRNTQYF.

The V gene is TRBV11-2, the J gene TRBJ2-4; D perhaps matches TRBD2 (6 bases). Trimming left V 5 bases short and J 13 bases short, with 21 bases between. The length of the CDR3 is 14 residues. CDR1 SGHAT and CDR2 FQNNGV come from the germline V gene. The CDR3 sequence: CASSPGPRWGEQYF. CDR3 sequence (DNA): TGTGCCAGCAGCCCGGGACCCAGGTGGGGGGAGCAGTACTTC.

The chain links TRBV12-3 or TRBV12-4 to TRBJ2-3; D might be TRBD1 or TRBD2, each matching 5 bases. V was clipped by 4 bases and J by 3 bases, with 14 bases between them. The CDR3 loop spans 15 amino acids. CDR3 sequence: CASSSRDHPTDTQYF. In DNA, the CDR3 is TGTGCCAGCAGTTCCCGGGACCATCCTACAGATACGCAGTATTTT.

The chain recombines TRBV5-1 with TRBJ2-7; TRBD1 is a possible D gene (6 bases). The germline CDR1 and CDR2 sequences are SGHRS and YFSETQ. The V and J ends lost 0 bases and 4 bases respectively, with 11 bases between them. This CDR3 spans 14 amino acids. As DNA, the CDR3 is TGCGCCAGCAGCTTGGGGGCGCAGGGGTACGAGCAGTACTTC. This encodes CASSLGAQGYEQYF. The full variable domain, completed using reference TRBV5-1 and TRBJ2-7, is KAGVTQTPRYLIKTRGQQVTLSCSPISGHRSVSWYQQTPGQGLQFLFEYFSETQRNKGNFPGRFSGRQFSNSRSEMNVSTLELGDSALYLCASSLGAQGYEQYFGPGTRLTVT.

The sample holds a few counts of this clonotype. This chain links TRBV20-1 with TRBJ2-1, with TRBD2 matching 12 bases. Per germline, CDR1 DFQATT and CDR2 SNEGSKA (reference sequence). The V segment lost 2 bases and the J segment 4 bases; nucleotides outside the gene matches: 9. The CDR3 consists of 17 residues. CDR3 loop: CSARRPSGGVQYNEQFF. CDR3 bases: TGCAGTGCTAGACGGCCTAGCGGGGGGGTCCAGTACAATGAGCAGTTCTTC.

CDR3 coding DNA: TGTGCCAGCAGTTTAAGGTTGGGACACGCTGAAGCTTTCTTT. This gives the protein CASSLRLGHAEAFF. The V call is TRBV12-3 or TRBV12-4, the J call TRBJ1-1; D is perhaps TRBD1 (6 bases). CDR3 length equals 14 residues. V was shortened by 2 bases and J by 6 bases, with 13 bases between the two germline ends.

The V and J genes are TRBV20-1 and TRBJ1-6; TRBD1 might be the D (6 bases). Between the trimmed V and J ends, which lost 3 bases and 10 bases, there was a span of 19 bases. CDR1 and CDR2 (germline): DFQATT, SNEGSKA (reference sequence). This CDR3 is 15 amino acids long. The CDR3 protein is CSAREPQGQWSPLHF. CDR3 DNA sequence: TGCAGTGCTAGGGAACCTCAAGGACAGTGGTCACCCCTCCACTTT.

The rearrangement joins TRBV7-3 to TRBJ1-1; maybe TRBD1 (5 bases). V dropped 4 bases and J dropped 2 bases, with 8 bases sitting between them. This CDR3 region has 13 residues. Germline CDR1 reads SGHTA; CDR2 reads FQGTGA. For the CDR3, the DNA is TGTGCCAGCAGCTCGCGGGGCAACACTGAAGCTTTCTTT. This sequence encodes CASSSRGNTEAFF.

This clonotype was observed a handful of times. The chain joins TRBV4-1 to TRBJ2-3; D is ambiguous. This CDR3 has 15 residues. Germline CDR1 reads MGHRA; CDR2 reads YSYEKL. The V gene lost 0 bases and the J gene lost 10 bases, with 17 bases spanning the gap. DNA of the CDR3: TGCGCCAGCAGCCAAGATAGGCCTATATTCGTGGCGCAGTATTTT. Its protein product is CASSQDRPIFVAQYF.

The genes are TRBV28 and TRBJ2-7, with 8 bases fitting TRBD1. CDR3 length: 17 amino acids. Germline V lookup: CDR1 MDHEN, CDR2 SYDVKM. V dropped 5 bases and J dropped 0; count of bases not matched to a gene: 12. The CDR3 DNA reads TGTGCCAGCAGTCGACAGGGGACTTTCCTATACTCCTACGAGCAGTACTTC. Amino acid sequence: CASSRQGTFLYSYEQYF.

This chain connects TRBV4-1 to TRBJ2-7, with TRBD1 matching 9 bases. V dropped 3 bases and J dropped 2; count of bases not matched to a gene: 8. This CDR3 contains 16 residues. Germline V gives CDR1 MGHRA, CDR2 YSYEKL. The CDR3 region is CASSHSAGTGTYEQYF. The CDR3 nucleotides read TGCGCCAGCAGCCATTCTGCCGGGACAGGGACCTACGAGCAGTACTTC.

This sequence joins TRBV7-2 and TRBJ2-7; 10 bases agree with TRBD2. CDR3 length equals 16 residues. In germline, CDR1 is SGHTA, CDR2 FQGNSA. The V segment lost 5 bases and the J segment 1 base; nucleotides outside the gene matches: 8. CDR3 sequence (DNA): TGTGCCAGCAGCCCTTACGGGACTAGCGATTCCTACGAGCAGTACTTC. Protein product: CASSPYGTSDSYEQYF.

The CDR3 loop is CASSVLILDTQYF. In DNA, the CDR3 is TGTGCCAGCAGCGTACTTATCTTAGATACGCAGTATTTT. The chain combines TRBV9 with TRBJ2-3, with D uncertain. There are 13 residues in the CDR3. Germline lookup yields CDR1 SGDLS and CDR2 YYNGEE. Trimming shortened V by 1 base and J by 5 bases, and 8 bases separated the two germline ends.

The sample holds a few counts of this clonotype. The gene calls are TRBV6-1 and TRBJ2-7; 7 bases fit TRBD1. Unmatched junction bases numbered 3, after V lost 0 bases and J lost 1 base. CDR1 is MNHNS, CDR2 SASEGT, per germline. CDR3 length: 15 amino acids. CDR3 protein: CASSEAPGQSYEQYF. Here the CDR3 DNA reads TGTGCCAGCAGTGAAGCGCCGGGACAGTCCTACGAGCAGTACTTC.

The chain is built from TRBV6-1 and TRBJ2-7, with D possibly matching TRBD1 (6 bases). CDR3 size: 15 residues. V lost 7 bases to trimming and J lost 2 bases, with 18 bases between them. Germline V gene sequence: CDR1 MNHNS, CDR2 SASEGT. CDR3 protein: CASTVEMTGAYEQYF. In DNA form, the CDR3 reads TGTGCCAGCACCGTAGAAATGACAGGCGCCTACGAGCAGTACTTC.

On this clonotype: Germline and junction disagree at one end, which may indicate a read error. CDR3 nucleotide sequence: TGTGCCAGCAGCGTAGCTAGCGGGGGGACCTACGGGCAGTACTTC. This sequence encodes CASSVASGGTYGQYF. The chain joins TRBV9 to TRBJ2-7, with 11 positions matching TRBD2. The CDR3 has 15 residues. Germline loops: CDR1 SGDLS, CDR2 YYNGEE.

This clonotype was detected only a few times. The chain uses TRBV6-5 and TRBJ1-2; 11 bases line up with TRBD1. The CDR3 is made up of 14 amino acids. In germline, CDR1 is MNHEY, CDR2 SVGAGI. The V gene end was trimmed by 5 bases and the J gene end by 6 bases; junction bases not matched to a gene: 5. The CDR3 DNA reads as TGTGCCAGCAGTCGAGGACAGGGGGCGAATGGCTACACCTTC. This translates into CASSRGQGANGYTF.

This chain uses TRBV5-6 with TRBJ2-2, with D uncertain. In germline, CDR1 is SGHDT, CDR2 YYEEEE. This CDR3 has 17 residues. V lost 4 bases and J lost 0, with 16 bases in between. In DNA form, the CDR3 reads TGTGCCAGCAGCCCCCGGGCCCCCCCTTCGAACACCGGGGAGCTGTTTTTT. Amino acid sequence: CASSPRAPPSNTGELFF.

The chain has TRBV10-3 and TRBJ2-5, with D maybe TRBD1 (6 bases). The J call may be wrong; the DNA end is better matched by TRBJ2-7. CDR1 and CDR2 (germline): ENHRY, SYGVKD. This CDR3 region has 16 residues. In DNA, the CDR3 is TGTGCCATCAGTGACGGGGTGGGGGCTCCTAGGGGCGAGCAGTACTTC. Encoded protein: CAISDGVGAPRGEQYF.

The CDR3 DNA follows: TGTGCCAGCAGCTTTCCAGTAACCGGGACTAGCGGGGTTAGCACAGATACGCAGTATTTT. The encoded protein is CASSFPVTGTSGVSTDTQYF. This chain links TRBV7-9 with TRBJ2-3, with 13 bases matching TRBD2. The trim removed 3 bases at V and 0 bases at J, leaving 12 bases unmatched. The germline V gene encodes CDR1 SEHNR and CDR2 FQNEAQ (reference sequence). The CDR3 is 20 residues long.

A word on this clonotype: A single base separates this from a much larger clone, so it may be a read error. The genes are TRBV27 and TRBJ1-2, with D possibly TRBD1 on 5 matching bases. The CDR3 extends over 16 amino acids. CDR1 MNHEY and CDR2 SMNVEV come from the germline V gene (reference sequence). CDR3 nucleotide sequence: TGTGCCAGCAGGCCGGGACTATTGGGTGGAGACTATAGCTACACCTTC. As protein: CASRPGLLGGDYSYTF.

This CDR3 reads CSADAPGLAGGDEQYF. In nucleotides, the CDR3 is TGCAGTGCCGATGCCCCGGGACTAGCGGGAGGTGACGAGCAGTACTTC. The chain joins TRBV20-1 to TRBJ2-7; 15 bases line up with TRBD2. The ends lost 6 bases at V and 5 bases at J; junction bases unmatched: 11. Germline V CDR1 and CDR2: DFQATT, SNEGSKA (reference sequence). This CDR3 contains 16 residues.

This clonotype came up a few times. The chain uses TRBV20-1 and TRBJ2-1; 11 bases match TRBD2. V shed 3 bases, J shed 7 bases, and the junction held 8 bases outside the gene matches. CDR3 length: 15 amino acids. Germline loops: CDR1 DFQATT, CDR2 SNEGSKA (reference sequence). CDR3 residues: CSARGVAGGRNEQFF. CDR3 sequence (DNA): TGCAGTGCTAGGGGAGTAGCGGGGGGGCGGAATGAGCAGTTCTTC.